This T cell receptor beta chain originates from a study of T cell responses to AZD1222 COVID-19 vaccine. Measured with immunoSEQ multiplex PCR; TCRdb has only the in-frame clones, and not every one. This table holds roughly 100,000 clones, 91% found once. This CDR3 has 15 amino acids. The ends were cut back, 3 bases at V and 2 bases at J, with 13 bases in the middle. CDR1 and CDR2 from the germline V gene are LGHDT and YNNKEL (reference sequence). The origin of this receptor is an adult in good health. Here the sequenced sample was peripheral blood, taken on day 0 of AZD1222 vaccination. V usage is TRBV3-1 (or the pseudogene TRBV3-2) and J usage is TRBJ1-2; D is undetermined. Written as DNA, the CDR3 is TGTGCCAGCAGCCACGATTGGACGGCGAACTATGGCTACACCTTC. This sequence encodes CASSHDWTANYGYTF.